This T cell receptor (beta chain) was recovered during a study of beta chain features in type 1 diabetes. CDR1 is MNHEY and CDR2 is SVGAGI in the germline V gene. V was pared by 6 bases and J by 6 bases, with 17 bases between. CDR3 length: 14 residues. TCRB transcripts that were expressed got sequenced, as all of the isolated RNA had been reverse transcribed. The study sequenced naive, central memory and regulatory T cell samples to an average of roughly 3.8 million reads. Assay: immunoSEQ multiplex PCR; the TCRdb copy retains only in-frame clones and omits some. The sample carries about 150,000 clones, around 9% recorded once. Central memory, naive, regulatory and stem cell-like memory CD4+ cells were sorted by CD45RO/CCR7/CD25/CD127/CD95/CD27. In the case of this clone: Its cognate antigen is unknown.

Findings and caveats of the study: In all four CD4+ subsets, TCRB CDR3 length was significantly, moderately reduced in type 1 diabetes.

The rearrangement links TRBV6-5 to TRBJ1-2, with D unresolved. The sequence came from a woman under 40 with type 1 diabetes. Sequencing input: central memory CD4+ T cells from blood. CDR3 sequence reads: CASRRQPLEDGYTF. The CDR3 DNA sequence: TGTGCCAGCAGACGTCAACCTTTGGAGGATGGCTACACCTTC.